The clone carrying this TCR beta chain was counted between two and nine times. Its antigen remains unidentified. Germline V CDR1 and CDR2: LNHDA, SQIVND (reference sequence). The CDR3 consists of 15 residues. Trimming removed 5 bases from V and 0 bases from J; junction bases left unmatched: 6. The sample belongs to a study of T cell responses to AZD1222 COVID-19 vaccine. General study points: Donors in the cohort were predominantly white British and more often female, and clonal diversity was possibly underestimated.

Clones were read by immunoSEQ multiplex PCR, and TCRdb kept only the in-frame ones, dropping some. This sample has 95,000 to 150,000 clones, with around 85% found just once. The sample in question was peripheral blood, obtained 28 days after the second AZD1222 dose. V is TRBV19 and J is TRBJ1-1; 7 nucleotides line up with TRBD1. This clonotype originated in an adult who received the AZD1222 COVID-19 vaccine. The CDR3, as DNA: TGTGCCAGTAGTGGGAAGGGACAGATGAACACTGAAGCTTTCTTT. It translates to CASSGKGQMNTEAFF.